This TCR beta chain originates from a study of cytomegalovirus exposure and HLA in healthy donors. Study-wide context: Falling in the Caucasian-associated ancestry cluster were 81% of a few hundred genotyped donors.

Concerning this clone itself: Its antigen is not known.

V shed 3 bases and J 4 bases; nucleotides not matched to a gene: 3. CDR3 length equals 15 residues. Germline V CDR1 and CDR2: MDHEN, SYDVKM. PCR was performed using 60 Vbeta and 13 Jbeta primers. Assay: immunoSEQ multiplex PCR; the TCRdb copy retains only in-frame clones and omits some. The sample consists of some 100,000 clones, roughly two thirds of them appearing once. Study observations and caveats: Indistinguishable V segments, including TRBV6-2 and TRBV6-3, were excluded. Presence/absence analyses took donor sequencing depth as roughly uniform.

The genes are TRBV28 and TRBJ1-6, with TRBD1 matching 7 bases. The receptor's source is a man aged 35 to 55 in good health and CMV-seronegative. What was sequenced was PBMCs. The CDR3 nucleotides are TGTGCCAGCAGTTTTGAGGGGGCATATAATTCACCCCTCCACTTT. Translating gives CASSFEGAYNSPLHF.